This T cell receptor beta chain was found in a study of blood T cell repertoires in COVID-19. Study-level information: Acute and convalescent COVID-19 specimens originated in the United States, Italy and Spain.

The CDR3 contains 13 residues. Trimming took off 1 base at V and 4 bases at J, with 4 bases between the two ends. The germline gives CDR1 SGHTA, CDR2 FQGNSA. In the source study's methods: Cell counts per sample came from amplifying reference gene primers. Method: immunoSEQ multiplex PCR; TCRdb's copy keeps in-frame clones and lacks some. V, J and clone size reflect that table, while D and trimming were determined from the DNA. The sample lists some 530,000 clones; over 75% were seen once. The specimen was peripheral blood. The rearrangement uses TRBV7-2 and TRBJ2-2; D is unresolved. The TCR was taken from a human donor in a cohort sampled during active COVID-19. Here the CDR3 DNA reads TGTGCCAGCAGCTTAGTCCGCACCGGGGAGCTGTTTTTT. Translation: CASSLVRTGELFF.